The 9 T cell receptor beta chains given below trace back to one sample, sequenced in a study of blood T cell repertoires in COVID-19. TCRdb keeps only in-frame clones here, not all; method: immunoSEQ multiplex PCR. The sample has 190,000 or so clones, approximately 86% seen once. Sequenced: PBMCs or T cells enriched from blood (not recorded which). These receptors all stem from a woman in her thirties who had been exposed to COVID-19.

The CDR3 DNA sequence: TGTGCCAGCTCACGGGGAACGGGGACAGGCGAAAACACCATATATTTT. It yields the protein CASSRGTGTGENTIYF. The rearrangement joins TRBV7-3 to TRBJ1-3, with 8 bases matching TRBD1. This CDR3 comprises 16 residues. Germline V gives CDR1 SGHTA, CDR2 FQGTGA. V dropped 8 bases and J dropped 6; count of bases not matched to a gene: 15.

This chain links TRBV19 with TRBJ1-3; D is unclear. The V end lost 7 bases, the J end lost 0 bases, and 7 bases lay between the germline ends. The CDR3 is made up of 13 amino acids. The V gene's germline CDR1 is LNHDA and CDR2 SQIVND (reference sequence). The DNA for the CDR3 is TGTGCCAGTACCTATCCCTCTGGAAACACCATATATTTT. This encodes CASTYPSGNTIYF.

The CDR3 nucleotides read TGTGCCAGCAGTCCGACCAGCGCCCTTAACTATGGCTACACCTTC. Its translation: CASSPTSALNYGYTF. The chain is built from TRBV6-5 and TRBJ1-2; D remains unclear. Looked up from germline, CDR1 is MNHEY and CDR2 is SVGAGI. This CDR3 comprises 15 residues. The ends were cut back, 5 bases at V and 1 base at J, with 14 bases in the middle.

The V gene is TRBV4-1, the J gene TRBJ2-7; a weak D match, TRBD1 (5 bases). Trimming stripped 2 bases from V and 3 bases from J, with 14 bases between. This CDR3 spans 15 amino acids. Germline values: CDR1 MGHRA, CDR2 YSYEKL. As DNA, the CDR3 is TGCGCCAGCAGCCAAACCCGGCAGGGTGTCTACGAGCAGTACTTC. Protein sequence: CASSQTRQGVYEQYF.

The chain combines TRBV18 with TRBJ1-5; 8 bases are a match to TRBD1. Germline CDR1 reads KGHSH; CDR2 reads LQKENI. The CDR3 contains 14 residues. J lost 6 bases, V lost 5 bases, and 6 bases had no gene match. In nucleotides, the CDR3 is TGTGCCAGCTCAGCGGACAGGGACGGTCAGCCCCAGCATTTT. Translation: CASSADRDGQPQHF.

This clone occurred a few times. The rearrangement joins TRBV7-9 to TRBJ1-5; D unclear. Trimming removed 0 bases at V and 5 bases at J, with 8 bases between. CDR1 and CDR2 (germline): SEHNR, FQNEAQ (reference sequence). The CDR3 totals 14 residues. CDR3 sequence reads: CASSLANGDQPQHF. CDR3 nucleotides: TGTGCCAGCAGCTTAGCGAACGGGGATCAGCCCCAGCATTTT. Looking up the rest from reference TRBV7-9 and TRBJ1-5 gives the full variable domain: DTGVSQNPRHKITKRGQNVTFRCDPISEHNRLYWYRQTLGQGPEFLTYFQNEAQLEKSRLLSDRFSAERPKGSFSTLEIQRTEQGDSAMYLCASSLANGDQPQHFGDGTRLSIL.

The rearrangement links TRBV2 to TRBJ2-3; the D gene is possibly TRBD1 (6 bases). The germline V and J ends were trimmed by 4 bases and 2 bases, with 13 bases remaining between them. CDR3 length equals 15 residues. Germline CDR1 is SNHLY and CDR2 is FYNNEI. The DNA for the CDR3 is TGTGCCAGCAGTGGAGGATACAGGGACACAGATACGCAGTATTTT. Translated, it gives CASSGGYRDTDTQYF.

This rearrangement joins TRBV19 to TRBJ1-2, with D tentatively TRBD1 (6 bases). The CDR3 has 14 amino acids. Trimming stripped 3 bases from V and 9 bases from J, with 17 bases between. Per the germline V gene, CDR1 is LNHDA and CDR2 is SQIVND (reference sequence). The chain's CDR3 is CASSISGGAHRYTF. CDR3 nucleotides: TGTGCCAGTAGTATTTCGGGGGGGGCTCATCGCTACACCTTC.

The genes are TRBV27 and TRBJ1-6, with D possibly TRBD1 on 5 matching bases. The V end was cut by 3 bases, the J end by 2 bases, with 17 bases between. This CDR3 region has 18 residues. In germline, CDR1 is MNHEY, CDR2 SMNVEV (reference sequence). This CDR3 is CASSFISGGGTYNSPLHF. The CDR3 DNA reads TGTGCCAGCAGTTTCATCTCGGGCGGGGGAACCTATAATTCACCCCTCCACTTT.